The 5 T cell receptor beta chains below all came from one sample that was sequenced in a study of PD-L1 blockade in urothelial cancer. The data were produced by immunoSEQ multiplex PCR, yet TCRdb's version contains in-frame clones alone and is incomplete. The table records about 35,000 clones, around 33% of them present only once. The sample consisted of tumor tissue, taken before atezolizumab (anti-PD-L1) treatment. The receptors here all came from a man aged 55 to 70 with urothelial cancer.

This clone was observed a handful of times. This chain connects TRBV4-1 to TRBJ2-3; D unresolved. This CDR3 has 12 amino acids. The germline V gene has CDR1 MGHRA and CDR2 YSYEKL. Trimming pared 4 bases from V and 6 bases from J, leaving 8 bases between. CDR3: CASSPVGDTQYF. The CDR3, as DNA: TGCGCCAGCAGCCCGGTCGGGGATACGCAGTATTTT.

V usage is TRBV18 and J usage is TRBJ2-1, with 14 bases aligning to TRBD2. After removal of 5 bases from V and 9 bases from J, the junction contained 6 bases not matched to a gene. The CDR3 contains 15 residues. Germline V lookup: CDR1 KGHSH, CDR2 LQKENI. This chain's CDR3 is CASSMGLAGVSEQFF. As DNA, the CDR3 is TGTGCCAGCTCAATGGGACTAGCGGGAGTAAGTGAGCAGTTCTTC.

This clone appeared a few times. CDR3 region: CASSQAGNTEAFF. In DNA form, the CDR3 reads TGTGCCAGCAGCCAAGCTGGGAACACTGAAGCTTTCTTT. The chain employs TRBV7-1 and TRBJ1-1; D unresolved. TRBV7-1 is an ORF, with its function uncertain. V lost 5 bases to trimming and J lost 1 base, with 8 bases between them. The CDR3 spans 13 residues.

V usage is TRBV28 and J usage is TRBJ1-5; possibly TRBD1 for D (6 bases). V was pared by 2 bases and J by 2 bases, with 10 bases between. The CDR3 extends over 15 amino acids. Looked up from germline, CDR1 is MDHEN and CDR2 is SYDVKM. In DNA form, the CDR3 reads TGTGCCAGCAGTTTAGCGGGGGGCGGCAATCAGCCCCAGCATTTT. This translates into CASSLAGGGNQPQHF.

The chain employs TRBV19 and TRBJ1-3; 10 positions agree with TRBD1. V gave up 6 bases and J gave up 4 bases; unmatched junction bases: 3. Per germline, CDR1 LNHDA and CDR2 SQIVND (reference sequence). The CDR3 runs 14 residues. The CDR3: CASSDRGLGNTIYF. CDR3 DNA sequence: TGTGCCAGTAGCGACAGGGGGCTGGGAAACACCATATATTTT.